The entry that follows covers one T cell receptor (beta chain) sequence. This sample stems from a study of pediatric ulcerative colitis. Sequencing was performed with immunoSEQ multiplex PCR; in TCRdb, only in-frame clones are kept and a portion is missing. The sample contains fewer than 12,000 clones, roughly four fifths of which appear only once. During colonoscopy, one to two rectal pinch biopsies were collected. Germline CDR1 is MNHEY and CDR2 is SVGAGI. Deletions cut 5 bases from V and 1 base from J, with 12 bases between. There are 15 residues in the CDR3. This TCR was recovered from a girl aged 5 to 17 who was a control in a study of pediatric ulcerative colitis. The sequenced material came from gut tissue. The genes are TRBV6-5 and TRBJ1-5, with unresolved D. Here the CDR3 DNA reads TGTGCCAGCAGTCCCGACCCAGAGAGCAATCAGCCCCAGCATTTT. It is translated as CASSPDPESNQPQHF.